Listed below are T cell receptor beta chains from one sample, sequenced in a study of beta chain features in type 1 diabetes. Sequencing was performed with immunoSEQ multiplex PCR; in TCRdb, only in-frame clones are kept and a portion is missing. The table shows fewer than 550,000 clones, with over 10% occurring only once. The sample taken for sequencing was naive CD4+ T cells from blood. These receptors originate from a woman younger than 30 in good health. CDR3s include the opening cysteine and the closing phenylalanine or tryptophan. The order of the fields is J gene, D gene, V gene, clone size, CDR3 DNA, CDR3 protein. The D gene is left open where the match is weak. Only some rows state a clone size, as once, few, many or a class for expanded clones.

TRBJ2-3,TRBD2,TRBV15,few,TGTGCCACCAGCGGGTCGCAGCGGGGGAAACGAAATACGCAGTATTTT,CATSGSQRGKRNTQYF
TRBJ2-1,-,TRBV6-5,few,TGTGCCAGCAGACGGGGCGGGAACTACAATGAGCAGTTCTTC,CASRRGGNYNEQFF
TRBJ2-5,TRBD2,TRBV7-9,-,TGTGCCAGCAGCTTTAGCGGGGCGTACCAAGAGACCCAGTACTTC,CASSFSGAYQETQYF
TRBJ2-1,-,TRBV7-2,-,TGTGCCAGCAGCTTTGGGCGCAACAATGAGCAGTTCTTC,CASSFGRNNEQFF
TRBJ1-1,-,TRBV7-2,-,TGTGCCAGCAGCCCGACCAGGGGTTCGTACACTGAAGCTTTCTTT,CASSPTRGSYTEAFF
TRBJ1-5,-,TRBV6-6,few,TGTGCCAGCAGTTACTCGGCCAGTAACCAGCCCCAGCATTTT,CASSYSASNQPQHF
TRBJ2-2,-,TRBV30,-,TGTGCCTGGAGTGTACGCGTCACCGGGGAGCTGTTTTTT,CAWSVRVTGELFF
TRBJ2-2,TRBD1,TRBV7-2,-,TGTGCCAGCAGACAACCGGGACAGGGTGGCACCGGGGAGCTGTTTTTT,CASRQPGQGGTGELFF
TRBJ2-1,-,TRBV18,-,TGTGCCAGCTCACCCGGACAGCCCCTTTACAATGAGCAGTTCTTC,CASSPGQPLYNEQFF
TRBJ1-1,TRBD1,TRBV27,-,TGTGCCAGCAGTTTAATGGACAGGGGCGCTAACACTGAAGCTTTCTTT,CASSLMDRGANTEAFF
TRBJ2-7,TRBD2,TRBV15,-,TGTGCCACCAGCATTATATCTAGCGGGAGATCGCTCGAGCAGTACTTC,CATSIISSGRSLEQYF
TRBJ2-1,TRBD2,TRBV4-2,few,TGTGCCAGCAGCGGGGGGCTTGGGACTAGCGGGCGGGATGAGCAGTTCTTC,CASSGGLGTSGRDEQFF
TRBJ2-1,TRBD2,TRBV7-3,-,TGTGCCAGCAGCCATAAGCGGGGCTACTCCTACAATGAGCAGTTCTTC,CASSHKRGYSYNEQFF
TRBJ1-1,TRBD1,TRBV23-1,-,TGCGCCAGCAGTCCCTCCGGGACAGGGCGTTCCGTTGAAGCTTTCTTT,CASSPSGTGRSVEAFF
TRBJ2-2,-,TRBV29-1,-,TGCAGCGTTGAGGTCCGGGCAGTGGCCGGGGAGCTGTTTTTT,CSVEVRAVAGELFF
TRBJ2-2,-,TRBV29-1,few,TGCAGCGTTGTAAAGCAGGGGAACACCGGGGAGCTGTTTTTT,CSVVKQGNTGELFF
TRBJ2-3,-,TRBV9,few,TGTGCCAGCAGCACCCACGCAGATACGCAGTATTTT,CASSTHADTQYF
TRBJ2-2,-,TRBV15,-,TGTGCCACCAGCATTTACACCGGGGAGCTGTTTTTT,CATSIYTGELFF
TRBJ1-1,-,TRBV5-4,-,TGTGCCAGCAGCCTTCGGGCCTGGAGGACTGAAGCTTTCTTT,CASSLRAWRTEAFF
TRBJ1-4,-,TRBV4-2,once,TGTGCCAGCAGCCAAGAAGCCCGGGCAGTAAAAGAAAAACTGTTTTTT,CASSQEARAVKEKLFF
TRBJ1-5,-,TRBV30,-,TGTGCCTGGAGTAACCGGGATGGGCCCCAGCATTTT,CAWSNRDGPQHF
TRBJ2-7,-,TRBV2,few,TGTGCCAGCAGTGGGGGGTCGGCAGGGCTCTACGAGCAGTACTTC,CASSGGSAGLYEQYF
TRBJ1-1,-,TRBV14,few,TGTGCCAGCAGCCCCCAAGGTCGGGAGGCTTTCTTT,CASSPQGREAFF
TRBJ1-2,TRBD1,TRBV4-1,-,TGCGCCAGCAGCCAAACCGGGACAGGGGGCCGGGCTAACTATGGCTACACCTTC,CASSQTGTGGRANYGYTF
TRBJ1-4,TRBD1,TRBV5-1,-,TGCGCCAGCAGCCCACGGACAGGGAGTAATGAAAAACTGTTTTTT,CASSPRTGSNEKLFF
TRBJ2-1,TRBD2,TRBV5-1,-,TGCGCCAGCAGCTTGCGGCTAGCGGGAGACTCTAATGAGCAGTTCTTC,CASSLRLAGDSNEQFF
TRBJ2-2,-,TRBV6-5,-,TGTGCCAGCAAATGGGATAACACCGGGGAGCTGTTTTTT,CASKWDNTGELFF
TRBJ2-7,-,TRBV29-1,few,TGCAGCGTAGAAACCGGGACACTGTACGAGCAGTACTTC,CSVETGTLYEQYF
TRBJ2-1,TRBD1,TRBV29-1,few,TGCAGCGTGGGTCGGACAGGGCTATCCTACAATGAGCAGTTCTTC,CSVGRTGLSYNEQFF
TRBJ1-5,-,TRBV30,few,TGTGCCTGGAGTACGGGGACGGGCAATCAGCCCCAGCATTTT,CAWSTGTGNQPQHF
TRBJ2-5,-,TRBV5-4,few,TGTGCCAGCAGCCTAGGGAGGAAAGAGACCCAGTACTTC,CASSLGRKETQYF
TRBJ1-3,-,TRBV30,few,TGTGCCTGGAGTGTGAGCTCACCTGGAAACACCATATATTTT,CAWSVSSPGNTIYF
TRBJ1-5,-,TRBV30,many,TGTGCCTGGAGTGGTAGGGGGGCCTCATGGCAGCCCCAGCATTTT,CAWSGRGASWQPQHF
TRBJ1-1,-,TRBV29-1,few,TGCAGCGTTTGGTGGGGATCGAACACTGAAGCTTTCTTT,CSVWWGSNTEAFF
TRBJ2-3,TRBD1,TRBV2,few,TGTGCCAGCATGATGACAGGGGGAACAGATACGCAGTATTTT,CASMMTGGTDTQYF
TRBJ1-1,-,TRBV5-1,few,TGCGCCAGCAGCTTACAGCTTAACACTGAAGCTTTCTTT,CASSLQLNTEAFF
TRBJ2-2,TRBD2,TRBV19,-,TGTGCCAGTAAAAGGACTAGCGGGTCCTCCGGGGAGCTGTTTTTT,CASKRTSGSSGELFF
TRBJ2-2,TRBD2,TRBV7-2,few,TGTGCCAGCAGCTTAGCGCCGGGAGGCGTCGGGGAGCTGTTTTTT,CASSLAPGGVGELFF
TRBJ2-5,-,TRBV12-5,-,TGTGCTAGTGGTCTTGCCGGGGCAGAGACCCAGTACTTC,CASGLAGAETQYF
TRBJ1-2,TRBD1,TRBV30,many,TGTGCCTGGAGTCCAACAGGGGATTATGGCTACACCTTC,CAWSPTGDYGYTF